The text below deals with one TCR beta chain. V shed 5 bases and J 3 bases; nucleotides not matched to a gene: 4. The germline gives CDR1 MGHDK, CDR2 SYGVNS. This CDR3 has 13 residues. The entry originates in a study of CD8+ T cells in alopecia areata. The treatment: oral pan-JAK inhibitor, 5-10 mg twice daily. Isolated RNA was reverse transcribed into cDNA used as the sequencing template. Generated by immunoSEQ multiplex PCR, the TCRdb table keeps only in-frame clones and is missing some. The sample shows approximately 210,000 clones, about three fifths of them seen only once. The V and J genes are TRBV25-1 and TRBJ2-7; 7 bases match TRBD1. This TCR came from a human donor with alopecia areata. The source was CD4+ T cells sorted from blood, collected at week 24, from a patient treated with tofacitinib. The CDR3 protein is CASSPGQRYEQYF. The DNA of the CDR3 is TGTGCCAGCAGTCCGGGACAGCGCTACGAGCAGTACTTC.